This TCR beta chain originates from a study of cytomegalovirus exposure and HLA in healthy donors (dated by TCRdb to about 2017). General notes on the study: According to an earlier analysis of a few hundred of the donors, about 170 million T cells yielded 95 million to 140 million unique TCR beta sequences and 250 to 350 Gb of sequence data. Among about 410 genotyped donors of the cohort, an average of roughly 230,000 unique TCR beta nucleotide sequences was sequenced per donor, of which about 18% were non-productive. To predict cytomegalovirus infection status, the study brought together high-throughput TCR immunosequencing, statistical association of individual TCRs with disease status, and machine learning. Class I and class II HLA loci were covered by the typing at four-digit resolution. Along with the approximately 670-subject first cohort, a separate validation cohort of over a hundred different subjects was used. The aim of the study was to test whether cataloging public T cell receptors could identify signatures of past pathogen exposure. Donor age, sex, ethnicity and CMV serostatus were collected together with the repertoire data. About 300 gigabases of sequencing data and around 85 million unique TCR sequences made up an early release that covered nearly 650 HLA-typed donors. In the later analysis, no new phenotypic data were used to find candidate immune exposures; instead, reliance was placed on TCR beta sequences and their occurrence across donors. Genome-wide SNP genotypes for about 55% of the roughly 670 donors were used in a later genetic analysis, which treated that subset as a discovery cohort. The T cell repertoires of around 730 subjects were profiled by immunosequencing and related to cytomegalovirus serostatus. A later analysis re-analyzed previously published TCR beta repertoires from 650 to 800 donors and added high-resolution HLA genotyping to study TCR occurrence patterns. An earlier analysis of around 540 of the donors applied high-throughput TCR beta sequencing to assess whether each TCR beta V gene segment acted as functional or pseudogenic. All discovery cohort repertoires had been generated on a single sequencing platform. Roughly 5 DR-DQ haplotypes were handled as single units for association and clustering, since linkage in the cohort was strong. Of the 300 to 500 genotyped donors, less than 85% were placed in the genetic ancestry cluster associated with self-reported Caucasian donors. The number of donors typed differed by locus, with roughly 629-640 for A, B, C, DRB1 and DQB1, roughly 520 for DQA1, over 600 for DPA1, and 472 for DPB1. Results the study describes overall, beyond this receptor: It was suggested by the authors that the approach could potentially be generalized to other disease states and immunological phenotypes. A later genetic analysis associated a missense DCLRE1C variant with V-gene and J-gene trimming of TCR beta chains, and an independent cohort replicated the association. In vitro tests confirmed that a few of the cytomegalovirus-associated TCR beta chains recognize cytomegalovirus antigens. According to a later analysis, TCR association rates differed among HLA loci, with DRB1 alleles showing the most associated TCRs and HLA-C alleles showing the fewest. Several of the top co-occurrence clusters appeared to be linked to parvovirus B19, influenza, CMV and Epstein-Barr virus, according to a later analysis. HLA typing was unavailable for some donors at each locus, so association tests used only the typed subset. A later genetic analysis reported fewer N-insertions in productive TCRs among donors in an Asian-associated ancestry cluster than the approximately 670-donor mean. In a later analysis, 15,000 to 20,000 TCR beta sequences were associated with specific HLA alleles at a false discovery rate of 0.05. Assigning TCR associations to individual alleles was difficult when HLA alleles, especially DR and DQ, strongly co-occurred. In a later analysis, HLA-associated TCR beta chains showed more clonal expansion and lower generation probabilities than non-associated chains that were equally common. This cohort had only TCR beta chains sequenced, and the lack of alpha or paired-chain data limited which features could be detected. The 87-base-pair reads could not distinguish some IMGT-functional V segments, including TRBV6-2 and TRBV6-3, so those segments were excluded. According to a later analysis, most CMV-associated TCR beta chains appeared to be HLA-restricted, and the HLA associations seemed to be driven largely by CMV exposure. Linkage disequilibrium might explain the correlated functional status among segregating V segments, but an unknown experimental factor could not be ruled out. CMV serostatus was the only immune exposure information available for the cohort. An earlier analysis of some 560 of the donors showed that most TCR beta V segments appeared in productive rearrangements either about 87% or about 30% of the time, which broadly matched IMGT annotations. Across donors, most TCR sequences were observed very rarely, whereas some public TCRs were present in many individuals. Fewer than 20 rarely observed V segments, including chromosome 9 orphons, were excluded from the earlier analysis of about 600 of the donors because counts were too low. In both the original and validation cohorts, the classifier was reported to diagnose cytomegalovirus status with high specificity and sensitivity. A total of 164 TCR beta chains were listed by the study as associated with cytomegalovirus. A further reported finding was that TCR beta sequences accurately predicted the HLA-A and HLA-B alleles for most subjects in the first cohort. Roughly uniform sequencing depth across donors was assumed in presence/absence analyses, although this assumption may not hold. A cluster of highly shared sequence variants was judged likely to represent a technical artifact of the sequencing pipeline.

Library generation was performed with the immunoSEQ multiplex PCR assay. The multiplex PCR relied on a mix of 60 forward primers for TCR Vbeta segments and 13 reverse primers for TCR Jbeta segments. Amplification of the CDR3 region of rearranged TCR beta genes was performed with a multiplex PCR assay on genomic DNA. The Illumina HiSeq System was used to sequence the amplified TCR beta libraries as 87-base-pair reads. Turning to the authors' computational methods: Across the 666 repertoires, a later analysis counted 78 million or so unique TCR beta chains, 8.5 million to 12 million of which were shared by at least two donors. Raw reads were error-corrected and collapsed into unique sequences with a nearest-neighbor algorithm that merged closely related sequences to remove PCR and sequencing errors. Alignment of CDR3 sequences to IMGT reference sequences was used to assign V, D and J gene segments. For a sequence to be retained, at least a six-nucleotide match to both a V gene segment and a J gene segment was required. A rearrangement was called productive if the CDR3 had no stop codons and remained in frame with V and J, and every other rearrangement was called non-productive. CDR3 was defined according to IMGT convention as the region running from the second conserved V-encoded cysteine to the conserved J-encoded phenylalanine. In an earlier analysis of approximately 590 of the donors, sequences lacking an unambiguous match to a single V gene segment were excluded. An earlier analysis of fewer than 750 of the donors classified V segments as functional when productive rearrangements were above 56.7% and as segregating when the standard deviation between donors was above 5%. To diagnose cytomegalovirus status from the catalog of TCR beta chain sequences, a statistical classification framework was built. A later analysis assigned V and J genes by comparing TCR nucleotide sequences with IMGT/GENE-DB human TR gene sequences. The TCRdist pipeline was used in a later analysis to assign CDR3 sequences and most-parsimonious VDJ recombination scenarios. A later analysis defined each TCR beta chain by its CDR3 amino acid sequence plus V-gene family, and excluded reads lacking a unique V-gene family. A later analysis removed several hundred highly shared, low-generation-probability nucleotide sequences to deal with suspected cross-contamination and a sequencing artifact. In a later analysis, a clonal expansion index was calculated for each public chain from normalized within-repertoire ranks of inferred template counts. In a later analysis, generation probabilities were computed using a VDJ recombination model fitted to out-of-frame rearrangements, and the results were checked against IGoR. Hypergeometric tests were used in a later analysis to score TCR-TCR, TCR-HLA and TCR-CMV co-occurrence, with a repertoire-size bias correction applied to the TCR pairs. False discovery rates were estimated in a later analysis by permuting HLA or CMV assignments 20 times. A later analysis grouped co-occurring TCRs with DBSCAN, adding TCRdist sequence similarity when clustering within HLA-allele-positive subsets. Co-occurrence clustering excluded repertoires with fewer than 30,000 or more than 120,000 public chains, plus five with anomalous nucleotide sharing. TCRdb carries this immuneACCESS record with in-frame sequences only. Its versions omit some clonotypes, under half of them owing to an unresolved V gene in the studies checked, with the rest unexplained. V, J and clone size are those of that table, while D and trimming were read from the DNA. This sample is represented by more than 80,000 clones; 71% of them were singletons. The top ten clonotypes cover 2.8% of the sample.

The V and J ends are trimmed by 5 bases and 4 bases, leaving 9 bases between them. CDR3 length: 14 amino acids, cysteine to phenylalanine. Of the read, only the CDR3 DNA is kept; its 42 bases are in frame from base 1. For CDR1 and CDR2, the germline V gene (reference sequence) lists MNHNY and SVGAGI. The cohort consisted of 600 or so healthy bone marrow donors. All cohort members were sampled while nominally healthy, although unrecorded immune exposures were likely present. The donor was CMV seronegative and belonged to the group of 320 or so seronegative cohort members. A peripheral blood sample was provided by each donor, and peripheral blood mononuclear cells were used for TCR beta sequencing. The Qiagen DNeasy Blood Extraction Kit was used to extract genomic DNA from the blood cell samples. A note on this clone: Its antigen remains unidentified. Within one base of it there is no much larger clone, and no base qualities were kept.

The chain employs TRBV6-6 and TRBJ1-6; possibly the D gene is TRBD1, per 6 matching bases. This TCR was sampled from a female donor in good health and CMV-seronegative. What was sequenced was PBMCs. In nucleotide form, the sequence is TGTGCCAGCAGTACCCAGGGGTATAATTCACCCCTCCACTTT. Its coded protein is CASSTQGYNSPLHF.